Presented here are 15 T cell receptor beta chains from one specimen sequenced in a study of vaccination effects on CD4 cells after COVID-19. The antigens these receptors bind are not known. Antigen-specific CD4+ T cells were expanded with viral peptide pools in the ViraFEST assay before sequencing. Once cultured for 10 days, the cells underwent separation to obtain CD4+ T cells. Vaccinees lacked prior SARS-CoV-2 infection and tested negative for nucleocapsid antibodies. Measured with immunoSEQ multiplex PCR; TCRdb has only the in-frame clones, and not every one. The sample lists some 31,000 clones, around 73% occurring once. The sample here was CD4+ T cells from PBMCs cultured with HCoV-OC43 spike peptides, taken before COVID-19 vaccination. Specified subset: HCoV-OC43 spike overlapping peptide pool stimulation. The origin of the receptors is a human donor who received a COVID-19 vaccine.

The chain uses TRBV6-5 and TRBJ1-1, with D hard to call. CDR3 length: 13 amino acids. V lost 6 bases and J 1 base, leaving 9 bases between the germline ends. Germline assignment: CDR1 MNHEY and CDR2 SVGAGI. CDR3 residues: CASSVEPNTEAFF. CDR3 nucleotides: TGTGCCAGCAGCGTCGAACCGAACACTGAAGCTTTCTTT.

The chain recombines TRBV6-6 with TRBJ1-5; D not certain. This CDR3 is 13 amino acids long. Germline V gene data show CDR1 as MNHNY and CDR2 as SVGAGI (reference sequence). The V gene lost 6 bases and the J gene lost 6 bases, with 12 bases spanning the gap. CDR3 bases: TGTGCCAGCAGCCTCCGGGCGGGTCAGCCCCAGCATTTT. It is translated as CASSLRAGQPQHF.

This chain uses TRBV5-1 with TRBJ1-2; D uncertain. The CDR3 spans 14 residues. Trimming stripped 5 bases from V and 3 bases from J, with 14 bases between. Germline loops: CDR1 SGHRS, CDR2 YFSETQ. The DNA for the CDR3 is TGCGCCAGCAGACGATGGAGGAACGACTATGGCTACACCTTC. Protein: CASRRWRNDYGYTF.

The chain recombines TRBV13 with TRBJ1-2; D unresolved. V lost 7 bases to trimming and J lost 2 bases, with 14 bases between them. This CDR3 region has 14 residues. Germline V gene sequence: CDR1 PRHDT, CDR2 FYEKMQ (reference sequence). The CDR3 is CASTTRGMNYGYTF. CDR3 bases: TGTGCCAGCACGACAAGAGGGATGAACTATGGCTACACCTTC.

The chain links TRBV18 to TRBJ1-3, with 7 bases matching TRBD1. Trimming cost V 3 bases and J 2 bases; bases outside gene matches: 7. The CDR3 consists of 16 residues. Germline CDR1 and CDR2: KGHSH and LQKENI. Written as DNA, the CDR3 is TGTGCCAGCTCACCCAATCCAGGGGGAACTGGAAACACCATATATTTT. Protein product: CASSPNPGGTGNTIYF.

A few counts support this clone. J is TRBJ1-1 and V is TRBV6-2 or TRBV6-3; no clear D. The CDR3 runs to 16 residues. Trimming cost V 2 bases and J 4 bases, with 17 bases left between them. Germline CDR1 and CDR2: MNHEY and SVGEGT. Written as DNA, the CDR3 is TGTGCCAGCAGTTACAGTATAGCCCCCCAGAGCACTGAAGCTTTCTTT. This sequence encodes CASSYSIAPQSTEAFF.

This clone showed up just a few times. The chain couples TRBV10-3 to TRBJ2-2; D uncertain. Trimming shortened V by 4 bases and J by 5 bases, and 8 bases separated the two germline ends. This CDR3 is 13 amino acids long. Looked up from germline, CDR1 is ENHRY and CDR2 is SYGVKD. In DNA, the CDR3 is TGTGCCATCAGTGGGACGGCTACCGGGGAGCTGTTTTTT. This gives the protein CAISGTATGELFF.

CDR3 protein: CASGQINQPQHF. As DNA, the CDR3 is TGTGCCAGTGGACAGATCAATCAGCCCCAGCATTTT. This chain links TRBV28 with TRBJ1-5; possible D gene TRBD1, 6 bases. V was shortened by 9 bases and J by 3 bases, with 9 bases between the two germline ends. Germline assignment: CDR1 MDHEN and CDR2 SYDVKM. The CDR3 has 12 amino acids.

This clone has a handful of counts. The V call is TRBV4-2, the J call TRBJ1-1; D is unresolved. The CDR3 totals 14 residues. Germline CDR1 and CDR2: LGHNA and YNFKEQ. V was cut by 4 bases and J by 3 bases, with 12 bases left in between. The CDR3 spells CASSLVPGDTEAFF. The DNA for the CDR3 is TGTGCCAGCAGCCTCGTTCCCGGGGACACTGAAGCTTTCTTT.

The V and J genes are TRBV14 and TRBJ1-2; 9 positions agree with TRBD1. V trimming: 4 bases; J trimming: 5 bases; junction bases outside the gene matches: 8. This CDR3 comprises 15 residues. The germline CDR1 and CDR2 sequences are SGHDN and FVKESK. This CDR3 is CASSRGSDRGYGYTF. In nucleotides, the CDR3 is TGTGCCAGCAGCCGAGGGTCGGACAGGGGTTATGGCTACACCTTC.

This clone has a single count. A junction boundary mismatches the germline segment, possibly from a read error. The CDR3 nucleotides are TGTGCCAGCAGCTCTTCGGTGGAGCTGATCTTC. Protein product: CASSSSVELIF. This chain links TRBV13 with TRBJ2-7; D call uncertain. This CDR3 contains 11 residues. Germline V CDR1 and CDR2: PRHDT, FYEKMQ (reference sequence).

This clone was seen only a few times. The rearrangement joins TRBV6-2 or TRBV6-3 to TRBJ2-1, with a possible D match to TRBD1 (5 bases). This CDR3 comprises 18 residues. Trimming took 2 bases from V and 0 from J, leaving 17 bases between them. Germline V gives CDR1 MNHEY, CDR2 SVGEGT. CDR3: CASSYAREITLSYNEQFF. The CDR3 bases are TGTGCCAGCAGTTACGCCAGGGAAATTACCCTCTCCTACAATGAGCAGTTCTTC.

The genes are TRBV6-5 and TRBJ2-7; D could derive from TRBD1 or TRBD2 (6 bases each). The V end lost 2 bases, the J end lost 7 bases, and 12 bases lay between the germline ends. The CDR3 consists of 13 residues. The V gene's germline CDR1 is MNHEY and CDR2 SVGAGI. The CDR3 loop reads CASSYAKGGEQYF. Here the CDR3 DNA reads TGTGCCAGCAGTTACGCGAAGGGGGGTGAGCAGTACTTC.

This clone is a singleton in its sample. The limits of the CDR3 on the DNA are not certain, so only TCRdb's listed CDR3 is given. The chain carries TRBV6-5 and TRBJ2-7; TRBD2, the table's D call, was not compared with the DNA. The CDR3 comprises 14 residues, both ends counted. Germline V gene sequence: CDR1 MNHEY, CDR2 SVGAGI. CDR3 protein: CASTEREMVGDGNF.

V usage is TRBV7-3 and J usage is TRBJ2-1, with a tentative D call TRBD2 (5 bases). V was shortened by 2 bases and J by 0 bases, with 11 bases between the two germline ends. Per the germline V gene, CDR1 is SGHTA and CDR2 is FQGTGA. There are 16 residues in the CDR3. CDR3: CASSLSTGSSYNEQFF. The CDR3 bases are TGTGCCAGCAGCTTATCTACGGGAAGCTCCTACAATGAGCAGTTCTTC.